The 16 T cell receptor beta chains reported below all come from one sample, sequenced in a study of T cell responses to AZD1222 COVID-19 vaccine (TCRdb year 2021). The library came from the immunoSEQ multiplex PCR assay. Entries here come from immuneACCESS through TCRdb and include only in-frame sequences with V and J called. Some clones fail to appear in such tables; in the studies checked, an unresolved V gene covers under half of the shortfall, and the cause of the remainder is unknown. The sample table lists roughly 160,000 clones, about 92% of them with a count of one. 0.9% of the sample is taken by the ten largest. Sample time point, as interpreted from the label and publication: baseline before first vaccination. The sample was peripheral blood, taken on day 0 of AZD1222 vaccination. Receptors were obtained from an adult in good health.

This chain joins TRBV6-1 and TRBJ1-2; TRBD1 matches 7 bases. Germline loops: CDR1 MNHNS, CDR2 SASEGT. The junction had 6 bases not matched to a gene; V was cut back by 2 bases and J by 3 bases. The CDR3 runs 15 residues. For the CDR3, the DNA is TGTGCCAGCAGTGAAAGTAGGACAGGCGACTATGGCTACACCTTC. It encodes CASSESRTGDYGYTF.

This chain links TRBV29-1 with TRBJ2-7; the D gene could be TRBD1 or TRBD2 (7 bases each). The germline V and J ends were trimmed by 5 bases and 0 bases, with 17 bases remaining between them. The germline gives CDR1 SQVTM, CDR2 ANQGSEA. CDR3 size: 15 residues. CDR3 in amino acids: CSVNPRGGNSYEQYF. The CDR3 DNA is TGCAGCGTTAACCCCAGGGGGGGGAACTCCTACGAGCAGTACTTC.

The chain links TRBV4-1 to TRBJ1-1; 7 bases map to TRBD1. The V and J ends lost 3 bases and 2 bases, in that order; junction bases with no gene match: 6. Germline CDR1 is MGHRA and CDR2 is YSYEKL. CDR3 size: 15 residues. The CDR3 sequence: CASSQAGTANTEAFF. CDR3 nucleotide sequence: TGCGCCAGCAGCCAGGCCGGGACAGCTAACACTGAAGCTTTCTTT.

The CDR3 coding sequence is TGCGCCAGCAGTAGGACAGGGGCCTCCACCGGGGAGCTGTTTTTT. This gives the protein CASSRTGASTGELFF. The chain combines TRBV5-1 with TRBJ2-2; 9 nucleotides agree with TRBD1. Unmatched junction bases numbered 6, after V lost 5 bases and J lost 4 bases. Germline values: CDR1 SGHRS, CDR2 YFSETQ. CDR3 length: 15 amino acids. Full variable domain (outside the CDR3, taken from reference TRBV5-1 and TRBJ2-2): KAGVTQTPRYLIKTRGQQVTLSCSPISGHRSVSWYQQTPGQGLQFLFEYFSETQRNKGNFPGRFSGRQFSNSRSEMNVSTLELGDSALYLCASSRTGASTGELFFGEGSRLTVL.

The V gene is TRBV2, the J gene TRBJ1-2, with 7 bases matching TRBD1. Germline V CDR1 and CDR2: SNHLY, FYNNEI. The CDR3 is made up of 12 amino acids. V gave up 8 bases and J gave up 2 bases; unmatched junction bases: 2. CDR3 DNA sequence: TGTGCCAGCGAGACAGGGAACTATGGCTACACCTTC. It translates to CASETGNYGYTF.

The chain recombines TRBV19 with TRBJ2-1; D is possibly TRBD1 or TRBD2 (6 bases each). The germline V and J ends were trimmed by 5 bases and 7 bases, with 15 bases remaining between them. Germline loops: CDR1 LNHDA, CDR2 SQIVND (reference sequence). This CDR3 comprises 14 residues. The CDR3, as DNA: TGTGCCAGTAGTGAGGCGGGACAAAGAAATGAGCAGTTCTTC. Encoded protein: CASSEAGQRNEQFF.

This sequence joins TRBV28 and TRBJ1-5, with a possible D match to TRBD1 (6 bases). V dropped 10 bases and J dropped 2 bases, with 12 bases sitting between them. The CDR3 runs 13 residues. The germline CDR1 and CDR2 sequences are MDHEN and SYDVKM. CDR3 sequence reads: CAIAGGGNQPQHF. The CDR3 DNA is TGTGCCATCGCGGGGGGCGGCAATCAGCCCCAGCATTTT.

The chain combines TRBV6-6 with TRBJ2-7; 10 bases fit TRBD1. Losses at the gene ends were 2 bases for V and 5 bases for J; bases not matched to a gene: 6. Germline values: CDR1 MNHNY, CDR2 SVGAGI (reference sequence). The CDR3 covers 15 residues. The CDR3 DNA reads as TGTGCCAGCAGTTACGGCTGGGACAGGGGCCACGAGCAGTACTTC. It encodes CASSYGWDRGHEQYF.

V and J are TRBV28 and TRBJ2-3, with TRBD2 matching over 9 bases. There are 17 residues in the CDR3. Germline assignment: CDR1 MDHEN and CDR2 SYDVKM. Losses at the gene ends were 2 bases for V and 0 bases for J; bases not matched to a gene: 6. The CDR3 DNA reads TGTGCCAGCAGTTTAGGAATAGGACTAGCGAGCACAGATACGCAGTATTTT. Amino acids: CASSLGIGLASTDTQYF.

This clone has a single count. The chain uses TRBV19 and TRBJ1-6; no definite D call. Germline values: CDR1 LNHDA, CDR2 SQIVND (reference sequence). Between the trimmed V and J ends, which lost 3 bases and 10 bases, there was a span of 13 bases. The CDR3 runs to 14 residues. CDR3 coding DNA: TGTGCCAGTAGTATCCTGGGTACGGAATCACCCCTCCACTTT. This codes for CASSILGTESPLHF.

This clone was counted once. The chain uses TRBV6-5 and TRBJ1-2, with 10 bases identical to TRBD1. Trimming at V came to 3 bases and at J to 4 bases, leaving 8 bases not matched to a gene. This CDR3 is 16 amino acids long. Germline V gene lookup returns CDR1 MNHEY and CDR2 SVGAGI. The CDR3 here is CASSYLGQGTPYGYTF. The CDR3 DNA is TGTGCCAGCAGTTATTTGGGACAGGGGACTCCCTATGGCTACACCTTC.

V and J are TRBV7-2 and TRBJ2-7; TRBD1 aligns across 8 bases. CDR1 and CDR2 from the germline V gene are SGHTA and FQGNSA. The CDR3 runs to 18 residues. Trimming cost V 8 bases and J 6 bases; bases outside gene matches: 24. The CDR3 DNA reads as TGTGCCAGCTCGAACAGTAGACCTCGACAGGGGTTCTTTGCCGAGCAGTACTTC. Translated, it gives CASSNSRPRQGFFAEQYF.

The V and J genes are TRBV20-1 and TRBJ2-1; D ambiguous. Germline CDR1 DFQATT, CDR2 SNEGSKA (reference sequence). The CDR3 consists of 17 residues. The V end was cut by 3 bases, the J end by 5 bases, with 23 bases between. Here the CDR3 reads CSASDLRTHLTNNEQFF. The CDR3 DNA is TGCAGTGCTAGTGATCTCCGGACCCACCTAACTAACAATGAGCAGTTCTTC.

This clone came up once. The rearrangement links TRBV6-4 to TRBJ2-1, with D uncertain. This CDR3 spans 13 amino acids. Germline CDR1 is MRHNA and CDR2 is SNTAGT. V was trimmed by 6 bases and J by 6 bases, leaving 12 bases between them. The CDR3 loop reads CASSVFPSNEQFF. The CDR3 nucleotides are TGTGCCAGCAGCGTATTCCCTTCCAATGAGCAGTTCTTC.

The J gene is TRBJ1-1, the V gene TRBV7-9; D is possibly TRBD1 (5 bases). Per the germline V gene, CDR1 is SEHNR and CDR2 is FQNEAQ (reference sequence). V lost 4 bases to trimming and J lost 1 base, with 10 bases between them. The CDR3 contains 14 residues. The CDR3 is CASSSSGENTEAFF. The CDR3 nucleotides read TGTGCCAGCAGCTCTTCGGGGGAGAACACTGAAGCTTTCTTT.

CDR3 DNA: TGTGCCACCAGTGACCCCTCCGGGGACGAGCAGTTCTTC. Residues: CATSDPSGDEQFF. The V call is TRBV24-1, the J call TRBJ2-1; D is possibly TRBD1 or TRBD2 (5 bases each). V shed 4 bases and J shed 10 bases, with 13 bases lying between them. Looked up from germline, CDR1 is KGHDR and CDR2 is SFDVKD. The CDR3 sequence is 13 residues long.